Following are 24 T cell receptor beta chains from one sample sequenced in a study of blood T cell repertoires in COVID-19. The method was immunoSEQ multiplex PCR; TCRdb's version includes in-frame clones alone and lacks a portion of them. Of about 57,000 clones listed, more than 85% are singletons. The sequenced material came from peripheral blood. These receptors were taken from a man in his 60s with acute or convalescent COVID-19.

This clone was recorded only once. The chain joins TRBV19 to TRBJ2-7, with 7 nucleotides matching TRBD2. Trimming at V came to 7 bases and at J to 2 bases, leaving 8 bases not matched to a gene. This CDR3 comprises 14 residues. In germline, CDR1 is LNHDA, CDR2 SQIVND (reference sequence). CDR3 bases: TGTGCCAGTAACAAGCGGGAAGGAGCCTACGAGCAGTACTTC. It specifies CASNKREGAYEQYF.

In its sample, this clone was seen once. The chain has TRBV27 and TRBJ1-6, with D perhaps matching TRBD1 (5 bases). V was clipped by 5 bases and J by 7 bases, with 15 bases between them. Germline CDR1 and CDR2: MNHEY and SMNVEV (reference sequence). This CDR3 has 15 amino acids. DNA for the CDR3: TGTGCCAGCAGTATTTATCAGGGTAGGAATTCACCCCTCCACTTT. Protein sequence: CASSIYQGRNSPLHF.

This chain joins TRBV11-3 and TRBJ1-3, with D hard to call. Trimming removed 1 base at V and 0 bases at J, with 7 bases between. Germline V gene sequence: CDR1 SGHNT, CDR2 YENEEA. CDR3 length equals 15 residues. DNA for the CDR3: TGTGCCAGCAGCTTAGGCCCGAGCTCTGGAAACACCATATATTTT. It specifies CASSLGPSSGNTIYF.

V is TRBV11-1 and J is TRBJ2-7; 9 nucleotides agree with TRBD1. J lost 5 bases, V lost 3 bases, and 2 bases had no gene match. Germline V gives CDR1 SGHAT, CDR2 FQDESV (reference sequence). This CDR3 has 13 amino acids. The CDR3 spells CASSLDRGDEQYF. The CDR3 DNA sequence: TGTGCCAGCAGCTTGGACAGGGGCGACGAGCAGTACTTC.

V is TRBV14 and J is TRBJ2-5; no reliable D call. CDR1 is SGHDN and CDR2 is FVKESK in the germline V gene. The CDR3 sequence is 12 residues long. The ends were cut back, 3 bases at V and 5 bases at J, with 7 bases in the middle. The chain's CDR3 is CASSQSTETQYF. Written as DNA, the CDR3 is TGTGCCAGCAGCCAGAGCACGGAGACCCAGTACTTC. The whole variable domain, remainder taken from reference TRBV14 and TRBJ2-5, is EAGVTQFPSHSVIEKGQTVTLRCDPISGHDNLYWYRRVMGKEIKFLLHFVKESKQDESGMPNNRFLAERTGGTYSTLKVQPAELEDSGVYFCASSQSTETQYFGPGTRLLVL.

This sequence joins TRBV19 and TRBJ2-5, with TRBD1 identical over 12 bases. V lost 6 bases to trimming and J lost 1 base; unmatched junction nucleotides: 3. The CDR3 covers 15 residues. CDR1 is LNHDA and CDR2 is SQIVND in the germline V gene (reference sequence). The CDR3 region is CASSRDRGLQETQYF. CDR3 nucleotides: TGTGCCAGTAGCCGGGACAGGGGGCTCCAAGAGACCCAGTACTTC.

V usage is TRBV6-2 or TRBV6-3 and J usage is TRBJ2-7; 8 bases agree with TRBD1. Germline trimming cut 2 bases from V and 0 bases from J; bases unmatched to any gene: 9. The germline V gene encodes CDR1 MNHEY and CDR2 SVGEGT. The CDR3 spans 17 residues. The CDR3 region has the DNA TGTGCCAGCAGTTACCCGACCGACAGGGGTAGCTCCTACGAGCAGTACTTC. This encodes CASSYPTDRGSSYEQYF.

This clone has just a few counts. This chain links TRBV30 with TRBJ1-2; 10 nucleotides agree with TRBD1. Germline CDR1 GTSNPN, CDR2 SVGIG (reference sequence). J was trimmed by 4 bases and V by 3 bases; bases with no gene match: 11. This CDR3 spans 16 amino acids. This CDR3 is CAWSPSLGQGFYGYTF. CDR3 DNA sequence: TGTGCCTGGAGCCCCTCTCTGGGACAGGGGTTCTATGGCTACACCTTC. Together with reference TRBV30 and TRBJ1-2, the CDR3 gives the full variable domain: SQTIHQWPATLVQPVGSPLSLECTVEGTSNPNLYWYRQAAGRGLQLLFYSVGIGQISSEVPQNLSASRPQDRQFILSSKKLLLSDSGFYLCAWSPSLGQGFYGYTFGSGTRLTVV.

The chain is built from TRBV12-3 or TRBV12-4 and TRBJ1-1; D uncertain. V shed 1 base and J shed 1 base, with 4 bases lying between them. There are 13 residues in the CDR3. Here the CDR3 DNA reads TGTGCCAGCAGTTTAGGACAGAACACTGAAGCTTTCTTT. Its translation: CASSLGQNTEAFF.

CDR3 in amino acids: CASSTRGGENSPLHF. The CDR3 coding sequence is TGTGCCAGCTCGACCAGAGGAGGGGAGAATTCACCCCTCCACTTT. The chain joins TRBV2 to TRBJ1-6, with D possibly TRBD1 on 5 matching bases. The CDR3 has 15 amino acids. In germline, CDR1 is SNHLY, CDR2 FYNNEI. The V gene lost 8 bases and the J gene lost 7 bases, with 18 bases spanning the gap.

This sequence joins TRBV6-5 and TRBJ2-5; no clear D gene. V lost 6 bases to trimming and J lost 0 bases, with 8 bases between them. The CDR3 contains 13 residues. Germline CDR1 reads MNHEY; CDR2 reads SVGAGI. The CDR3 DNA is TGTGCCAGCAGCTCGGGTTACCAAGAGACCCAGTACTTC. Its protein is CASSSGYQETQYF.

The genes are TRBV11-1 and TRBJ1-6; D might be TRBD1 (5 bases). Germline V CDR1 and CDR2: SGHAT, FQDESV (reference sequence). Trimming took 5 bases from V and 6 from J, leaving 14 bases between them. The CDR3 covers 15 residues. The CDR3 sequence: CASSLGGRGNSPLHF. CDR3 coding DNA: TGTGCCAGCAGCCTGGGGGGGAGAGGTAATTCACCCCTCCACTTT.

This rearrangement joins TRBV10-3 to TRBJ2-2; no firm D call. The CDR3 extends over 14 amino acids. The ends were cut back, 6 bases at V and 3 bases at J, with 11 bases in the middle. Germline assignment: CDR1 ENHRY and CDR2 SYGVKD. CDR3 nucleotide sequence: TGTGCCATCAGACGCGACGGAGACACCGGGGAGCTGTTTTTT. Protein sequence: CAIRRDGDTGELFF.

The chain recombines TRBV10-2 with TRBJ2-5, with D perhaps TRBD2 (6 bases). This CDR3 is 13 amino acids long. V was cut by 6 bases and J by 3 bases, with 11 bases left in between. From germline, CDR1 is WSHSY and CDR2 SAAADI. The CDR3 sequence is CASRVPGEETQYF. For the CDR3, the DNA is TGCGCCAGCAGGGTCCCGGGGGAAGAGACCCAGTACTTC.

The chain combines TRBV5-6 with TRBJ2-2; D perhaps matches TRBD2 (7 bases). CDR3 length: 16 residues. Germline V CDR1 and CDR2: SGHDT, YYEEEE. Trimming took off 4 bases at V and 3 bases at J, with 16 bases between the two ends. CDR3 DNA sequence: TGTGCCAGCAGCCCCCTGGGGGCGGGGGACACCGGGGAGCTGTTTTTT. Translated, it gives CASSPLGAGDTGELFF.

The chain carries TRBV30 and TRBJ2-3; a weak D match, TRBD1 (5 bases). Trimming removed 1 base from V and 0 bases from J, with 8 bases in between. Germline V gene lookup returns CDR1 GTSNPN and CDR2 SVGIG (reference sequence). This CDR3 has 14 residues. CDR3 in amino acids: CAWSEGPSTDTQYF. DNA of the CDR3: TGTGCCTGGAGTGAGGGGCCTAGCACAGATACGCAGTATTTT.

This clone was counted a few times. The gene calls are TRBV19 and TRBJ1-5; 8 nucleotides line up with TRBD1. The CDR3 loop spans 17 amino acids. The trim removed 6 bases at V and 5 bases at J, leaving 15 bases unmatched. Germline V gene sequence: CDR1 LNHDA, CDR2 SQIVND (reference sequence). CDR3 sequence: CASSFDRGGGGDQPQHF. CDR3 sequence (DNA): TGTGCCAGTAGCTTCGACAGGGGAGGAGGTGGCGATCAGCCCCAGCATTTT.

The chain has TRBV7-3 and TRBJ1-1, with 9 bases identical to TRBD1. Germline V gives CDR1 SGHTA, CDR2 FQGTGA. The CDR3 spans 18 residues. V was clipped by 5 bases and J by 3 bases; unmatched bases: 16. The CDR3 protein is CASSPSTGGAGMDTEAFF. As DNA, the CDR3 is TGTGCCAGCAGCCCATCTACAGGGGGCGCTGGTATGGACACTGAAGCTTTCTTT.

In this sample, this clone turned up once. The chain carries TRBV11-3 and TRBJ2-1, with 9 bases identical to TRBD2. Losses at the gene ends were 5 bases for V and 12 bases for J; bases not matched to a gene: 5. CDR1 is SGHNT, CDR2 YENEEA, per germline. The CDR3 runs to 12 residues. The CDR3, as DNA: TGTGCCAGCAGCGCCCGGACTAGCGCGCAGTTCTTC. It is translated as CASSARTSAQFF.

The rearrangement joins TRBV10-2 to TRBJ1-1; 9 bases are shared with TRBD1. This CDR3 has 15 amino acids. V was clipped by 8 bases and J by 5 bases; unmatched bases: 12. Germline-derived CDR1 and CDR2 are WSHSY and SAAADI. The CDR3 loop is CASRQRTGGQTEAFF. The CDR3 nucleotides read TGCGCCAGCCGTCAGAGAACAGGGGGCCAGACTGAAGCTTTCTTT.

V is TRBV9 and J is TRBJ2-1; perhaps TRBD2 as D (5 bases). V was clipped by 6 bases and J by 7 bases, with 17 bases between them. CDR1 and CDR2 from the germline V gene are SGDLS and YYNGEE. CDR3 length: 14 amino acids. CDR3 in amino acids: CASTTRPESNEQFF. The CDR3 bases are TGTGCCAGCACCACTAGACCTGAAAGTAATGAGCAGTTCTTC.

The V call is TRBV12-3 or TRBV12-4, the J call TRBJ1-1, with D possibly being TRBD1 (5 bases). The CDR3 is made up of 13 amino acids. The V gene lost 4 bases and the J gene lost 5 bases, with 11 bases spanning the gap. The CDR3 sequence: CASSYRSSTEAFF. In DNA, the CDR3 is TGTGCCAGCAGTTACAGGTCGTCGACTGAAGCTTTCTTT.

The gene calls are TRBV18 and TRBJ1-3, with D maybe TRBD1 (6 bases). CDR1 KGHSH and CDR2 LQKENI come from the germline V gene. The CDR3 has 14 residues. Trimming took 3 bases from V and 2 from J, leaving 8 bases between them. In nucleotides, the CDR3 is TGTGCCAGCTCACCTCAGGGGCCTGGAAACACCATATATTTT. This codes for CASSPQGPGNTIYF. Full variable domain (outside the CDR3, taken from reference TRBV18 and TRBJ1-3): NAGVMQNPRHLVRRRGQEARLRCSPMKGHSHVYWYRQLPEEGLKFMVYLQKENIIDESGMPKERFSAEFPKEGPSILRIQQVVRGDSAAYFCASSPQGPGNTIYFGEGSWLTVV.

The genes are TRBV6-2 or TRBV6-3 and TRBJ1-5; a weak D match, TRBD1 (6 bases). Germline values: CDR1 MNHEY, CDR2 SVGEGT. This CDR3 contains 11 residues. The V and J ends lost 6 bases and 12 bases respectively, with 12 bases between them. DNA for the CDR3: TGTGCCAGCAGCCACGGACAGAGCCAGCATTTT. Its protein product is CASSHGQSQHF.